The clone carrying this T cell receptor (beta chain) has a count of ten or more. The data belong to a study of T-cell reconstitution after alpha-beta-depleted transplantation in children. This CDR3 contains 13 residues. The junction had 1 base not matched to a gene; V was cut back by 3 bases and J by 6 bases. CDR1 PRHDT and CDR2 FYEKMQ come from the germline V gene (reference sequence). A library of TCRbeta sequences, prepared with unique molecular identifiers, was generated. TCRdb processed the PCR reads anew with MiXCR; each CDR3 protein has one entry. The sample has a few hundred thousand distinct CDR3 sequences, about 9.4% seen once.

This clonotype was sampled from a boy in the first two years of life with acute myeloid leukemia, due to receive a stem cell transplant. Sequenced here: PBMCs, sampled before TCRalphabeta/CD19-depleted stem cell transplant. V and J are TRBV13 and TRBJ2-1, with 8 nucleotides matching TRBD1. CDR3 DNA: TGTGCCAGCAGCTTGACAGGGGCCAATGAGCAGTTCTTC. The encoded protein is CASSLTGANEQFF.